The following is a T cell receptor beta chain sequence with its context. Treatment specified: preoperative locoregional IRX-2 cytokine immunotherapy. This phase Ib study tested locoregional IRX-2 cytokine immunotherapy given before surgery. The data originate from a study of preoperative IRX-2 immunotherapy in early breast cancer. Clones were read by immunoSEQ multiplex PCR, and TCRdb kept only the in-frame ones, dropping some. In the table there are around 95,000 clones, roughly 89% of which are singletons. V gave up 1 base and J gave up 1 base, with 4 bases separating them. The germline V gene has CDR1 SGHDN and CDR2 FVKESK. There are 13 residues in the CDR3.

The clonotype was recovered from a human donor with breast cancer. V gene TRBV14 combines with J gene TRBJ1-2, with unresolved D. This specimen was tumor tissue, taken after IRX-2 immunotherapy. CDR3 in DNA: TGTGCCAGCAGCCAAGGGTTTAACTATGGCTACACCTTC. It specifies CASSQGFNYGYTF.